This T cell receptor (beta chain) was identified in a study of pediatric ulcerative colitis (dated by TCRdb to the late 2010s). At the level of the whole study: Pancolitis was present in six to eight ulcerative colitis patients and left-sided colitis in two, and histology consistent with ulcerative colitis was found in all of these patients. About nine newly diagnosed, treatment-naive pediatric ulcerative colitis patients and a few non-IBD control children each provided paired blood and rectal samples. By Pediatric Ulcerative Colitis Activity Index, mild disease was classified in a couple of patients, moderate disease in four and acute severe colitis in three. On the study overall, not on this receptor specifically: Blood-derived T cells may have been included in the rectal pinch biopsies, particularly in patients with overt colitis. Autologous blood-rectal clonal overlap was significantly higher in ulcerative colitis patients than in controls, suggesting increased T cell trafficking to inflamed tissue. The healthy control group was small, with only a few individuals. For technical reasons, the blood samples of a couple of patients yielded substantially fewer templates, so those samples were excluded from the blood-rectal overlap analysis. A couple of rectal CDR3 clonotypes were found in every ulcerative colitis patient but in no control. Rectal repertoire features separated controls, mild-moderate and acute severe colitis patients; acute severe colitis showed reduced rectal diversity due to clonal expansions. Because repertoires came from total lymphocyte DNA, patterns in rare subsets such as regulatory T cells may not be reflected.

One to two pinch biopsies were taken from the rectum for research during colonoscopy. No immunosuppressive medication had been given to the ulcerative colitis patients before the diagnostic colonoscopy. Before DNA was isolated, the rectal biopsies underwent proteinase K digestion. The Wizard kit (Promega) was used to extract genomic DNA from both blood and intestinal samples. On this clone itself: Its antigen has not been determined. Per-nucleotide qualities are absent, and no much larger clonotype sits a single base away.

Using the immunoSEQ TRB Survey service, rearranged CDR3 beta regions were amplified from genomic DNA with multiplex V and J primers. To keep depth equal across samples, survey-level sequencing depth of up to 500,000 reads per sample was applied. The libraries were purified and pooled, then sequenced using Illumina technology. The paper's data handling went like this. Productive clonality, sample overlap, pairwise scatters, CDR3 beta length, V/D/J gene usage and productiveness were assessed with immunoSEQ online tools. Calculated diversity was defined as the number of unique rearrangements divided by total templates, multiplied by 100, and Shannon and Simpson indices were computed as well. Z-score normalized data were analyzed by principal component analysis with the R prcomp function and the ggbiplot package. Morisita's index was used to quantify blood-rectal clonal overlap within each subject. Held by TCRdb, this immuneACCESS table contains in-frame sequences only and omits some clones. Under half of the omission traces to an unresolved V gene where checked; the cause of the rest is unknown. From that table come the V and J calls and clone size; the DNA was used to work out D and trimming. The sample records 30,000 or so clones, roughly 81% of which are singletons. Of the sample, under 1.2% falls within the top ten clones.

Trimming costs V 3 bases and J 0 bases, and their ends lie 6 bases apart. The CDR3 numbers 14 residues from cysteine through phenylalanine. The CDR3 DNA has 42 bases and is translated from base 1. CDR1 ENHRY and CDR2 SYGVKD are derived from the germline V gene. The TCR sequence derives from a boy aged 5-17 years with mild ulcerative colitis. Recombination joined TRBV10-3 with TRBJ1-3, and TRBD1 may be the D gene, going by 5 matching bases. Source material: gut tissue. The DNA sequence is as follows: TGTGCCATCAGTGACAGGGCCTCTGGAAACACCATATATTTT. Translation gives CAISDRASGNTIYF.